A selection of T cell receptor beta chains follows, all from one sample in a study of shared clonotypes between healthy human individuals. TCRdb's table, derived via immunoSEQ multiplex PCR, lists solely in-frame clones and lacks some. The table records 450,000 to 500,000 clones, about 78% of them present only once. The sequencing sample was made of PBMCs. These receptors all come from a woman between 40 and 55 years old in good health. Some clones in this sample may be carry-over from other donors' samples. Each CDR3 is given without its conserved first and last residue. Each record gives: J gene, V gene, CDR3 protein.

TRBJ2-1 | TRBV7-2 | ASRTGGSYNEQF
TRBJ2-2 | TRBV6-5 | ASREGSTGELF
TRBJ1-4 | TRBV28 | ASSPTGQGREKLF
TRBJ2-1 | TRBV15 | ATSRLDSYNEQF
TRBJ1-5 | TRBV2 | ASTTGKRWSGPQH
TRBJ2-1 | TRBV18 | ASSFDGSNEQF
TRBJ1-4 | TRBV6-1 | ASNKETGGREKLF
TRBJ1-2 | TRBV4-2 | ASSQDYLMGHGYT
TRBJ2-7 | TRBV4-2 | ASSLRQGTYEQY
TRBJ2-6 | TRBV27 | ASSLSGTGANVLT
NA | TRBV11-1 | ACSSGGYEQY
TRBJ2-3 | TRBV2 | ASLAGRTDTQY
TRBJ1-2 | TRBV28 | ASRPLGTSNYGYT
TRBJ2-3 | TRBV28 | ASSLTSGNPTDTQY
TRBJ2-1 | TRBV18 | ASSPPGVYNEQF
TRBJ2-7 | TRBV30 | AWDRSYEQY
TRBJ2-2 | TRBV6-1 | ASSEQGANTGELF
TRBJ1-5 | TRBV19 | ASSRGNSNQPQH
TRBJ2-1 | TRBV6-5 | ASSYSRYRANEQF
TRBJ2-7 | TRBV5-1 | ASSLVGDYEQY
NA | TRBV18 | ASSPGQGAEQY
TRBJ2-3 | TRBV7-3 | ASSVMGQGLDTQY
TRBJ2-1 | TRBV4-3 | ASSQVDPNEQF
TRBJ1-2 | TRBV11-2 | ASSYDTAIYGYT
TRBJ1-2 | TRBV4-3 | ASSQVGVGYGYT
TRBJ2-7 | TRBV18 | ASSPGQTYEQY
TRBJ1-2 | TRBV29-1 | SVTLNYGYT
TRBJ1-3 | TRBV7-6 | ASSPQPGQHSGNTIY
TRBJ2-7 | TRBV19 | ASSIIQRERVEQY
TRBJ1-2 | TRBV7-2 | ASSPLGQNYDYGYT
TRBJ2-2 | TRBV7-8 | ASSIAGGGELF
TRBJ2-1 | TRBV5-1 | ASRPPGQGIGNEQF
TRBJ1-5 | TRBV18 | ASSPDSIQPQH
TRBJ2-1 | TRBV28 | AGATSRGGSYNEQF
TRBJ2-7 | TRBV5-8 | ASSLAHGQGRSEQY
TRBJ2-2 | TRBV18 | ASSPRTSGEANTGELF
TRBJ2-7 | TRBV27 | ASSLNPHLLAGGHEQY
TRBJ1-2 | TRBV30 | AWSPTGGWYGYT
TRBJ2-7 | TRBV28 | ASSYRAGRGAHEQY
TRBJ2-3 | TRBV7-9 | ASSNRDSDTDTQY
TRBJ2-2 | TRBV27 | ASSRTGGGTGELF
TRBJ2-7 | TRBV28 | ASRTPYEQY
TRBJ2-1 | TRBV4-1 | ASSQGLPFSSYNEQF
TRBJ2-7 | TRBV6-5 | ASKKKGNCSYEQY
TRBJ2-7 | TRBV11-3 | ASSLDRSDRVTYEQY
TRBJ2-7 | TRBV10-3 | AISEPHGGRGSYEQY
TRBJ2-7 | TRBV28 | ASSPTVLANTEQY
TRBJ2-1 | TRBV4-1 | ASSHIRDRGYNEQF
TRBJ2-1 | TRBV5-1 | ASSLGTSGLNEQF
TRBJ1-4 | TRBV5-1 | ASSLGPLPSTNEKLF
TRBJ1-2 | TRBV4-1 | ASSQAPKQGSRAGYT
TRBJ2-1 | TRBV28 | ASSLWSLAGGPGEQF
TRBJ2-7 | TRBV27 | ASSLSNSYYEQY
TRBJ2-2 | TRBV11-3 | ASSLEEPLAGETGELF
TRBJ1-3 | TRBV4-1 | ASSQGTVSGNTIY
TRBJ2-2 | TRBV18 | ASSPSGRTGELF
TRBJ2-3 | TRBV27 | ASSQGGLDTDTQY
TRBJ2-7 | TRBV7-8 | ASSPRRESPDEQY